This T cell receptor (beta chain) derives from a study of T-cell reconstitution after alpha-beta-depleted transplantation in children (dated by TCRdb to between 2015 and 2016). For the wider study: Using TCR repertoire profiling, the study followed T-cell immune reconstitution in a quantitative way in children after TCRalphabeta/CD19-depleted allogeneic hematopoietic cell transplantation.

The sample's treatment or condition label is to be understood as: allogeneic hematopoietic cell transplantation with graft depleted of TCRalphabeta T cells and CD19 B cells. The children who served as transplant recipients had been given grafts of TCRalphabeta/CD19-depleted allogeneic hematopoietic cells. The study at large found these results: Over the following months the frequencies of hyperexpanded clones went down, and after one year T-cell counts and TCRbeta diversity were mostly credited to newly produced T cells. In some patients, the high TCRbeta diversity seen at day 60 was put down to recipient T cells and intrathymic progenitors that had survived conditioning. Apparently early alphabetaT-cell count recovery about two months after transplant reportedly relied on only several hundred rapidly expanded clones derived from non-depleted graft cells.

This clonotype has only a few counts. What this receptor recognizes is not known. There are no base qualities to consult, and no much larger clone falls within one base. Libraries were made using PCR. The sample was run on an Illumina HiSeq 2500. To normalize quantification of the TCRbeta repertoire, the TCR libraries were built with molecular barcoding that relied on unique molecular identifiers. TCRdb reran the public reads through fastp at Q25 and MiXCR, keeping productive beta chains. All rows with the same CDR3 protein become a single entry with the most common DNA and genes. The sample data list over 100,000 distinct CDR3 sequences, and 10% of these were observed just once. The ten most abundant clones make up nearly 35% of the sample. The CDR3 holds 13 amino acids from the cysteine to the phenylalanine. CDR3 DNA is the only sequence kept; it has 39 bases, read in frame from the first base. From a lookup of the germline V gene (reference sequence), CDR1 and CDR2 are LGHDT and YNNKEL. V lost 6 bases and J lost 3 bases; the stretch between them is 12 bases long.

Sequenced here: PBMCs, sampled before TCRalphabeta/CD19-depleted stem cell transplant. The sequence is built from TRBV3-1 and TRBJ2-7; too little of a D gene remains to name it. The clonotype was recovered from a boy between 2 and 15 years old with acute lymphoblastic leukemia, due to receive a stem cell transplant. The nucleotide sequence reads as follows: TGTGCCAGCAGTCGACTCCCCCACTACGAGCAGTACTTC. Its protein product is CASSRLPHYEQYF.